Listed below are T cell receptor beta chains from one sample, sequenced in a study of response to subunit inactivated influenza vaccine. TCRdb fed the RT-PCR reads into MiXCR, producing one record per CDR3 protein. The table includes about 800,000 distinct CDR3 sequences, approximately 22% detected once. The starting material was PBMCs from blood, obtained roughly 5 days after vaccination. These receptors were obtained from a man aged 50-59 years who received an inactivated influenza vaccine. The CDR3 runs from the conserved cysteine through the conserved F or W. The D gene is left open where the match is weak. A row's size may be missing; if present it is once, few, many or a size class.

D gene,V gene,clone size,J gene,CDR3 protein,CDR3 DNA
.,TRBV18,few,TRBJ2-1,CASSLKTGNNEQFF,TGTGCCAGCTCACTAAAGACTGGGAACAATGAGCAGTTCTTC
.,TRBV2,.,TRBJ1-3,CASGRPAISGNTIYF,TGTGCCAGCGGCCGGCCAGCTATCTCTGGAAACACCATATATTTT
.,TRBV10-1,.,TRBJ2-3,CASSEFRVQGADTQYF,TGCGCCAGCAGTGAGTTTCGGGTACAGGGTGCGGATACGCAGTATTTT
TRBD1,TRBV12-3/TRBV12-4,.,TRBJ2-1,CASIDGQGVNEQFF,TGTGCCAGCATCGACGGACAGGGGGTGAATGAGCAGTTCTTC
.,TRBV20-1,many,TRBJ2-1,CSARGASYNEQFF,TGCAGTGCTAGGGGGGCGTCCTACAATGAGCAGTTCTTC
.,TRBV29-1,many,TRBJ2-2,CSARTAMNTGELFF,TGCAGCGCCCGGACGGCCATGAACACCGGGGAGCTGTTTTTT
.,TRBV7-9,.,TRBJ1-1,CASSFPNLGVTEAFF,TGTGCCAGCAGCTTTCCCAATTTGGGGGTCACTGAAGCTTTCTTT
.,TRBV12-3/TRBV12-4,few,TRBJ2-5,CASSFQGVGETQYF,TGTGCCAGCAGTTTTCAGGGAGTAGGGGAGACCCAGTACTTC
.,TRBV4-1,.,TRBJ1-1,CASSQVRSAAGVF,TGCGCCAGCAGCCAAGTACGCTCCGCGGCGGGAGTCTTT
TRBD1,TRBV10-3,few,TRBJ2-7,CAISVNQGALSYEQYF,TGTGCCATCAGTGTAAATCAGGGGGCCCTCTCCTACGAGCAGTACTTC
TRBD1,TRBV10-3,.,TRBJ2-1,CAIRSPDRGYNEQFF,TGTGCCATCAGGTCCCCGGACAGGGGATACAATGAGCAGTTCTTC
.,TRBV18,.,TRBJ2-1,CASSPHGLANEQFF,TGTGCCAGCTCACCCCATGGTTTGGCGAATGAGCAGTTCTTC
.,TRBV20-1,.,TRBJ2-7,CSALRTEIRYEQYF,TGCAGTGCTCTCCGGACTGAGATACGCTACGAGCAGTACTTC
.,TRBV15,.,TRBJ2-1,CATSRVLVFTYNEQFF,TGTGCCACCAGCAGAGTTTTGGTATTCACCTACAATGAGCAGTTCTTC
.,TRBV4-3,few,TRBJ2-3,CASSQDGISSVSTDTQYF,TGCGCCAGCAGCCAAGATGGAATTTCTAGCGTTAGCACAGATACGCAGTATTTT
TRBD2,TRBV5-1,many,TRBJ2-1,CASSLIAGGPQQGQFF,TGCGCCAGCAGCTTGATAGCGGGAGGGCCGCAGCAAGGGCAGTTCTTC
.,TRBV20-1,many,TRBJ2-7,CSAKQGGEQYF,TGCAGTGCCAAACAGGGTGGCGAGCAGTACTTC
TRBD2,TRBV2,.,TRBJ2-3,CASSAAGGTDTQYF,TGTGCCAGCAGTGCGGCGGGGGGGACTGATACGCAGTATTTT
.,TRBV7-9,.,TRBJ2-3,CARGSGDTQYF,TGTGCCAGGGGGAGCGGGGATACGCAGTATTTT
TRBD1,TRBV7-2,.,TRBJ2-7,CASSPDRQSSYEQYF,TGTGCCAGCAGCCCGGACAGGCAGAGCTCCTACGAGCAGTACTTC
TRBD2,TRBV12-3/TRBV12-4,.,TRBJ2-1,CASRPSGRRYNEQFF,TGTGCCAGCAGACCCAGCGGGAGGAGATACAATGAGCAGTTCTTC
.,TRBV18,few,TRBJ2-2,CASSPLMGGTGELFF,TGTGCCAGCTCACCCCTGATGGGTGGAACCGGGGAGCTGTTTTTT
.,TRBV5-1,hyperexpanded,TRBJ2-5,CASSLAPTIQETQYF,TGCGCCAGCAGCTTGGCCCCGACAATTCAAGAGACCCAGTACTTC
TRBD1,TRBV9,.,TRBJ2-7,CASSESGQGEQYF,TGTGCCAGCAGCGAGTCTGGACAGGGCGAGCAGTACTTC
TRBD1,TRBV20-1,.,TRBJ1-4,CSATETGLYEKLFF,TGCAGTGCGACAGAGACAGGGCTTTATGAAAAACTGTTTTTT
TRBD2,TRBV4-3,.,TRBJ2-3,CASSQDQREGYTQYF,TGCGCCAGCAGCCAAGATCAGCGGGAGGGATATACGCAGTATTTT
.,TRBV12-3/TRBV12-4,.,TRBJ1-2,CASSLSSTSKGGYTF,TGTGCCAGCAGTTTATCGAGTACGTCGAAGGGTGGCTACACCTTC
TRBD2,TRBV29-1,few,TRBJ2-7,CSVAGTSGSYEQYF,TGCAGCGTTGCGGGGACTAGCGGGAGTTACGAGCAGTACTTC
TRBD2,TRBV5-1,many,TRBJ2-1,CASRTSGSYNEQFF,TGTGCCAGCCGGACTAGCGGGAGTTACAATGAGCAGTTCTTC
.,TRBV12-3/TRBV12-4,.,TRBJ2-3,CASRLGLSTDTQYF,TGTGCCAGCAGACTCGGACTGAGCACAGATACGCAGTATTTT
.,TRBV12-3/TRBV12-4,few,TRBJ2-1,CASTFWAGSSYNEQFF,TGTGCCAGCACCTTTTGGGCGGGAAGCTCCTACAATGAGCAGTTCTTC